The 5 T cell receptor beta chains in this list originate from one sample, sequenced in a study of blood T cell repertoires in COVID-19 (dated by TCRdb to 2018 to 2020). Library method: the immunoSEQ multiplex PCR assay. TCRdb re-hosts the immuneACCESS table, in-frame sequences only. Its copies lack some clones; in the studies checked, an unresolved V gene accounts for under half of them, and the cause for the rest is not known. This sample holds some 30,000 clones; around 85% were observed only once. Together, the top ten hold more than 6.5% of the sample. Material for sequencing was peripheral blood. The source of these receptors is a man in his 60s with active COVID-19.

The rearrangement links TRBV24-1 to TRBJ2-1, with TRBD2 matching over 10 bases. The CDR3 loop spans 16 amino acids. Germline CDR1 KGHDR, CDR2 SFDVKD. The junction had 8 bases not matched to a gene; V was cut back by 3 bases and J by 7 bases. This chain's CDR3 is CATSDPLAGVLNEQFF. Written as DNA, the CDR3 is TGTGCCACCAGTGATCCGCTAGCGGGGGTTCTGAATGAGCAGTTCTTC.

The chain joins TRBV6-5 to TRBJ1-4; 7 nucleotides line up with TRBD1. There are 14 residues in the CDR3. J lost 4 bases, V lost 6 bases, and 5 bases had no gene match. Germline values: CDR1 MNHEY, CDR2 SVGAGI. The CDR3 region is CASRRTGNNEKLFF. CDR3 DNA sequence: TGTGCCAGCAGGCGGACAGGAAATAATGAAAAACTGTTTTTT.

The chain employs TRBV28 and TRBJ2-7; the D gene is possibly TRBD2 (5 bases). Between the trimmed V and J ends, which lost 6 bases and 3 bases, there was a span of 18 bases. This CDR3 comprises 15 residues. Germline values: CDR1 MDHEN, CDR2 SYDVKM. The CDR3 is CASRRGGSVYYEQYF. Here the CDR3 DNA reads TGTGCCAGCAGGCGCGGCGGTAGCGTATACTACGAGCAGTACTTC.

V and J are TRBV3-1 (or the pseudogene TRBV3-2) and TRBJ2-1; 8 nucleotides align to TRBD2. The germline V gene encodes CDR1 LGHDT and CDR2 YNNKEL (reference sequence). V shed 1 base and J 6 bases; nucleotides not matched to a gene: 5. CDR3 length: 15 residues. This chain's CDR3 is CASSQAGTSSNEQFF. CDR3 sequence (DNA): TGTGCCAGCAGCCAAGCCGGGACTAGTTCCAATGAGCAGTTCTTC.

For this clone: Other DNA sequences in this sample translate to the same CDR3. The chain carries TRBV19 and TRBJ1-2, with TRBD1 matching 7 bases. Germline V gene sequence: CDR1 LNHDA, CDR2 SQIVND (reference sequence). This CDR3 has 13 residues. With 6 bases clipped from V and 5 bases from J, the junction kept 6 bases outside the gene matches. This CDR3 is CASSKDRAYGYTF. In nucleotides, the CDR3 is TGTGCCAGTAGCAAAGACAGGGCTTATGGCTACACCTTC. Together with reference TRBV19 and TRBJ1-2, the CDR3 gives the full variable domain: DGGITQSPKYLFRKEGQNVTLSCEQNLNHDAMYWYRQDPGQGLRLIYYSQIVNDFQKGDIAEGYSVSREKKESFPLTVTSAQKNPTAFYLCASSKDRAYGYTFGSGTRLTVV.